What follows are 9 T cell receptor beta chains derived from one specimen sequenced in a study of long-term antiretroviral therapy in people with HIV. The immunoSEQ assay was v3.0, run at survey level. Profiled with immunoSEQ multiplex PCR; TCRdb holds only in-frame clones, not every one. The sample includes 35,000 or so clones, approximately 84% of them seen just once. Here the sequenced sample was unsorted PBMCs, taken roughly 2.9 years before starting antiretroviral therapy. Receptors originate from a woman in her thirties with HIV.

This clone occurred a few times. V and J are TRBV5-8 and TRBJ1-5; perhaps TRBD1 as D (5 bases). CDR1 and CDR2 from the germline V gene are SGHTS and YDEGEE. The CDR3 is made up of 16 amino acids. V lost 4 bases to trimming and J lost 0 bases, with 14 bases between them. The CDR3 nucleotides read TGTGCCAGCAGCGATGGAAACAGGAATAGCAATCAGCCCCAGCATTTT. This sequence encodes CASSDGNRNSNQPQHF.

This clone has only one observation. V and J are TRBV10-2 and TRBJ2-7; tentative D call: TRBD2 (6 bases). V lost 3 bases and J 4 bases, leaving 10 bases between the germline ends. The CDR3 is 13 residues long. CDR1 and CDR2 from the germline V gene are WSHSY and SAAADI. CDR3 in amino acids: CASSDRLAYEQYF. The DNA of the CDR3 is TGCGCCAGCAGTGATCGGCTAGCGTACGAGCAGTACTTC.

This chain connects TRBV5-4 to TRBJ2-2; weak D call: TRBD1 (5 bases). The CDR3 runs to 18 residues. Germline lookup yields CDR1 SGHNT and CDR2 YYREEE (reference sequence). Between the trimmed V and J ends, which lost 4 bases and 4 bases, there was a span of 23 bases. The CDR3 sequence is CASSQALNEDRSTGELFF. Written as DNA, the CDR3 is TGTGCCAGCAGCCAGGCACTGAACGAAGACAGAAGCACCGGGGAGCTGTTTTTT.

The chain uses TRBV6-5 and TRBJ1-2; D might be TRBD1 (5 bases). The V end was cut by 2 bases, the J end by 8 bases, with 12 bases between. Per germline, CDR1 MNHEY and CDR2 SVGAGI. The CDR3 loop spans 13 amino acids. The CDR3 reads CASSYNQGLGYTF. CDR3 DNA: TGTGCCAGCAGTTACAATCAGGGATTGGGCTACACCTTC.

The chain recombines TRBV7-2 with TRBJ1-2; D unresolved. Germline V gene data show CDR1 as SGHTA and CDR2 as FQGNSA. CDR3 length: 15 residues. V was shortened by 1 base and J by 5 bases, with 14 bases between the two germline ends. CDR3 in DNA: TGTGCCAGCAGCTTAGTACTGGGAGGTCTTTATGGCTACACCTTC. Translation: CASSLVLGGLYGYTF.

The chain recombines TRBV5-8 with TRBJ2-7; tentatively, D is TRBD2 (5 bases). Germline assignment: CDR1 SGHTS and CDR2 YDEGEE. This CDR3 spans 15 amino acids. The germline V and J ends were trimmed by 4 bases and 0 bases, with 14 bases remaining between them. The CDR3 DNA follows: TGTGCCAGCAGCCTCGCGGGTCATTACTCCTACGAGCAGTACGTC. Protein product: CASSLAGHYSYEQYV.

The rearrangement joins TRBV6-1 to TRBJ2-7; D not certain. This CDR3 has 11 residues. V was clipped by 9 bases and J by 3 bases, with 9 bases between them. The germline V gene encodes CDR1 MNHNS and CDR2 SASEGT. The CDR3 is CASGFSYEQYV. The CDR3 DNA follows: TGTGCCAGTGGTTTTAGCTACGAGCAGTACGTC.

In its sample, this clone was seen a few times. The J gene is TRBJ2-1, the V gene TRBV7-3; D possibly matches TRBD1 or TRBD2 (5 bases each). The germline V gene encodes CDR1 SGHTA and CDR2 FQGTGA. V lost 2 bases and J 7 bases, leaving 9 bases between the germline ends. This CDR3 spans 13 amino acids. As DNA, the CDR3 is TGTGCCAGCAGCTTATCAGGGACGAATGAGCAGTTCTTC. As protein: CASSLSGTNEQFF.

The chain recombines TRBV28 with TRBJ2-7; no firm D call. The CDR3 covers 10 residues. Deletions cut 4 bases from V and 6 bases from J, with 4 bases between. CDR1 is MDHEN, CDR2 SYDVKM, per germline. CDR3 DNA sequence: TGTGCCAGCAGTTACTCCGAGCAGTACTTC. It translates to CASSYSEQYF. The complete variable domain, with remaining parts taken from reference TRBV28 and TRBJ2-7, reads DVKVTQSSRYLVKRTGEKVFLECVQDMDHENMFWYRQDPGLGLRLIYFSYDVKMKEKGDIPEGYSVSREKKERFSLILESASTNQTSMYLCASSYSEQYFGPGTRLTVT.